This passage covers 19 T cell receptor beta chains from one sample sequenced in a study of cytomegalovirus exposure and HLA in healthy donors. This PCR relied on a set of 60 Vbeta primers and 13 Jbeta primers. Sequencing used immunoSEQ multiplex PCR; TCRdb keeps in-frame clones, though not all of them. This sample yields about 130,000 clones, of which 10% are seen a single time; approximately 4.4% belongs to the top ten. Specimen: PBMCs. The receptor source for this set is a woman younger than 30 in good health and CMV-seropositive.

This chain joins TRBV5-1 and TRBJ2-3, with D tentatively TRBD2 (6 bases). V lost 0 bases, J lost 2 bases, and 10 bases lay in between. The V gene's germline CDR1 is SGHRS and CDR2 YFSETQ. There are 15 residues in the CDR3. This chain's CDR3 is CASSLVGLHTDTQYF. CDR3 DNA sequence: TGCGCCAGCAGCTTGGTTGGACTACACACAGATACGCAGTATTTT.

The genes are TRBV4-2 and TRBJ1-1; TRBD1 is a possible D gene (5 bases). The CDR3 sequence is 14 residues long. Germline V CDR1 and CDR2: LGHNA, YNFKEQ. The V and J ends lost 4 bases and 1 base respectively, with 10 bases between them. The CDR3 coding sequence is TGTGCCAGCAGCCCAAGGAGGGGGAACACTGAAGCTTTCTTT. Amino acid sequence: CASSPRRGNTEAFF.

The chain joins TRBV7-6 to TRBJ1-2; TRBD1 matches 8 bases. There are 15 residues in the CDR3. V lost 5 bases to trimming and J lost 8 bases; unmatched junction nucleotides: 13. The germline V gene encodes CDR1 SGHVS and CDR2 FNYEAQ. The DNA of the CDR3 is TGTGCCAGCAGCCCACCGGGACAGGACTCCGGGGGCTACACCTTC. It yields the protein CASSPPGQDSGGYTF.

This chain uses TRBV28 with TRBJ2-5; D call uncertain. Deletions cut 3 bases from V and 2 bases from J, with 7 bases between. The CDR3 sequence is 13 residues long. Germline V CDR1 and CDR2: MDHEN, SYDVKM. The CDR3 sequence is CASSFEAQETQYF. The CDR3 bases are TGTGCCAGCAGTTTTGAGGCACAAGAGACCCAGTACTTC.

This clone was seen more than once but under ten times. The chain uses TRBV5-1 and TRBJ1-2; D remains unclear. CDR3 length: 14 residues. With 0 bases removed from V and 1 base from J, the gap between germline ends came to 7 bases. Germline V gives CDR1 SGHRS, CDR2 YFSETQ. The CDR3 region is CASSLDSFNYGYTF. The CDR3 DNA reads as TGCGCCAGCAGCTTGGACAGCTTTAACTATGGCTACACCTTC.

The CDR3 spells CASSEAPHQNTGELFF. The CDR3 DNA reads TGTGCCAGCAGTGAAGCTCCACATCAAAACACCGGGGAGCTGTTTTTT. The chain joins TRBV6-1 to TRBJ2-2, with no clear D. Germline CDR1 MNHNS, CDR2 SASEGT. V dropped 0 bases and J dropped 2 bases, with 10 bases sitting between them. The CDR3 has 16 amino acids.

The chain combines TRBV27 with TRBJ1-2, with D possibly being TRBD1 (6 bases). The germline V gene has CDR1 MNHEY and CDR2 SMNVEV (reference sequence). This CDR3 contains 14 residues. V was shortened by 5 bases and J by 0 bases, with 10 bases between the two germline ends. CDR3 sequence reads: CASSPDRSNYGYTF. Here the CDR3 DNA reads TGTGCCAGCAGTCCGGACAGATCTAACTATGGCTACACCTTC.

The V and J genes are TRBV30 and TRBJ1-1, with 11 bases matching TRBD1. Per the germline V gene, CDR1 is GTSNPN and CDR2 is SVGIG (reference sequence). CDR3 length: 18 residues. The V gene end was trimmed by 2 bases and the J gene end by 5 bases; junction bases not matched to a gene: 16. The chain's CDR3 is CAWSSIRGQGALVTEAFF. The CDR3 nucleotides are TGTGCCTGGAGTTCCATACGCGGACAGGGGGCATTAGTAACTGAAGCTTTCTTT.

The rearrangement links TRBV7-9 to TRBJ2-6, with D tentatively TRBD2 (7 bases). The CDR3 is 18 residues long. Per germline, CDR1 SEHNR and CDR2 FQNEAQ (reference sequence). The V gene lost 4 bases and the J gene lost 3 bases, with 19 bases spanning the gap. This CDR3 reads CASSSLVRGASGANVLTF. For the CDR3, the DNA is TGTGCCAGCAGCTCCCTTGTCCGGGGGGCCAGTGGGGCCAACGTCCTGACTTTC.

The rearrangement links TRBV30 to TRBJ2-7; 10 bases align to TRBD2. V shed 1 base, J shed 3 bases, and the junction held 12 bases outside the gene matches. This CDR3 spans 17 amino acids. Germline V gene lookup returns CDR1 GTSNPN and CDR2 SVGIG (reference sequence). The CDR3 nucleotides are TGTGCCTGGAGTGGACCCGGGACTAGCGAGATCTACTACGAGCAGTACTTC. Its translation: CAWSGPGTSEIYYEQYF. The whole variable domain, filled in from reference TRBV30 and TRBJ2-7, reads SQTIHQWPATLVQPVGSPLSLECTVEGTSNPNLYWYRQAAGRGLQLLFYSVGIGQISSEVPQNLSASRPQDRQFILSSKKLLLSDSGFYLCAWSGPGTSEIYYEQYFGPGTRLTVT.

This clone has more than one count but fewer than ten. V gene TRBV15 combines with J gene TRBJ1-2, with D tentatively TRBD1 (6 bases). V was trimmed by 3 bases and J by 4 bases, leaving 12 bases between them. Germline CDR1 LNHNV, CDR2 YYDKDF (reference sequence). This CDR3 spans 14 amino acids. Here the CDR3 DNA reads TGTGCCACCAGCAGTGAGGGACATCTCTATGGCTACACCTTC. Protein: CATSSEGHLYGYTF.

This clone was picked up a small number of times. This sequence joins TRBV30 and TRBJ1-2; D unresolved. The CDR3 consists of 11 residues. Looked up from germline, CDR1 is GTSNPN and CDR2 is SVGIG (reference sequence). Deletions cut 5 bases from V and 6 bases from J, with 10 bases between. The CDR3 DNA is TGTGCCTGGGGAGGACGGGATGGCTACACCTTC. Its translation: CAWGGRDGYTF.

The chain has TRBV29-1 and TRBJ1-2, with 7 positions matching TRBD1. V dropped 0 bases and J dropped 3; count of bases not matched to a gene: 1. The CDR3 covers 13 residues. CDR1 is SQVTM and CDR2 is ANQGSEA in the germline V gene. The CDR3 DNA reads as TGCAGCGTTGAAGATACAGGGGACTATGGCTACACCTTC. Its translation is CSVEDTGDYGYTF. Drawing the rest from reference TRBV29-1 and TRBJ1-2, the complete variable domain is SAVISQKPSRDICQRGTSLTIQCQVDSQVTMMFWYRQQPGQSLTLIATANQGSEATYESGFVIDKFPISRPNLTFSTLTVSNMSPEDSSIYLCSVEDTGDYGYTFGSGTRLTVV.

In this sample, this clone turned up a few times. V and J are TRBV11-3 and TRBJ1-1; perhaps TRBD1 as D (5 bases). The V end lost 6 bases, the J end lost 5 bases, and 16 bases lay between the germline ends. Germline CDR1 reads SGHNT; CDR2 reads YENEEA. The length of the CDR3 is 14 residues. DNA of the CDR3: TGTGCCAGCAGACGTGGGGGGAAGGGAACTGAAGCTTTCTTT. This encodes CASRRGGKGTEAFF.

The CDR3 loop is CASRPDGNYGYTF. The CDR3, as DNA: TGTGCCAGCAGACCCGACGGGAACTATGGCTACACCTTC. The J gene is TRBJ1-2, the V gene TRBV6-5; D gene ambiguous. Trimming stripped 6 bases from V and 2 bases from J, with 10 bases between. CDR1 and CDR2 from the germline V gene are MNHEY and SVGAGI. This CDR3 is 13 amino acids long.

The chain links TRBV7-3 to TRBJ2-1; D not certain. Trimming pared 0 bases from V and 9 bases from J, leaving 18 bases between. The CDR3 has 16 residues. Germline loops: CDR1 SGHTA, CDR2 FQGTGA. The CDR3 region is CASSLTVERPMSEQFF. In DNA, the CDR3 is TGTGCCAGCAGCTTAACGGTAGAGCGCCCGATGAGTGAGCAGTTCTTC. Based on the CDR3 plus reference TRBV7-3 and TRBJ2-1, the full variable domain is GAGVSQTPSNKVTEKGKYVELRCDPISGHTALYWYRQSLGQGPEFLIYFQGTGAADDSGLPNDRFFAVRPEGSVSTLKIQRTERGDSAVYLCASSLTVERPMSEQFFGPGTRLTVL.

This clone has more than one count but fewer than ten. J is TRBJ2-2 and V is TRBV7-9; no firm D call. V gave up 5 bases and J gave up 3 bases, with 4 bases separating them. CDR3 length: 12 residues. In germline, CDR1 is SEHNR, CDR2 FQNEAQ (reference sequence). CDR3 sequence: CASSQYTGELFF. The CDR3 DNA is TGTGCCAGCAGCCAGTACACCGGGGAGCTGTTTTTT.

This clone was observed a few times. The V gene is TRBV9, the J gene TRBJ2-7, with D unresolved. Trimming cost V 0 bases and J 3 bases, with 7 bases left between them. CDR3 length: 13 amino acids. Per the germline V gene, CDR1 is SGDLS and CDR2 is YYNGEE. The CDR3 nucleotides read TGTGCCAGCAGCGTAGCAAGCAACTACGAGCAGTACTTC. Translation: CASSVASNYEQYF.

This clone was found a few times. This chain connects TRBV19 to TRBJ2-3; 8 nucleotides align to TRBD2. Germline values: CDR1 LNHDA, CDR2 SQIVND (reference sequence). The CDR3 has 13 residues. V was pared by 9 bases and J by 1 base, with 3 bases of the junction left unmatched. CDR3 region: CASTSGGTDTQYF. The DNA of the CDR3 is TGTGCCAGCACTAGCGGAGGCACAGATACGCAGTATTTT.